These 4 T cell receptor beta chains came from one sample sequenced in a study of cytomegalovirus exposure and HLA in healthy donors. Both 60 Vbeta primers and 13 Jbeta primers went into the PCR. Generated by immunoSEQ multiplex PCR, the TCRdb table keeps only in-frame clones and is missing some. In the table there are over 150,000 clones, 70% to 80% of which are singletons. The sample consisted of PBMCs. These TCRs come from a woman aged 25 to 39 in good health and CMV-seronegative.

The chain combines TRBV7-3 with TRBJ2-7; 12 bases are a match to TRBD2. V shed 5 bases and J 6 bases; nucleotides not matched to a gene: 5. Germline loops: CDR1 SGHTA, CDR2 FQGTGA. CDR3 length: 14 residues. CDR3 region: CASSPTSGGTEQYF. The CDR3 bases are TGTGCCAGCAGCCCGACTAGCGGGGGTACCGAGCAGTACTTC. The full variable domain, rest sourced from reference TRBV7-3 and TRBJ2-7, is GAGVSQTPSNKVTEKGKYVELRCDPISGHTALYWYRQSLGQGPEFLIYFQGTGAADDSGLPNDRFFAVRPEGSVSTLKIQRTERGDSAVYLCASSPTSGGTEQYFGPGTRLTVT.

This clone was counted a few times. This chain links TRBV5-1 with TRBJ2-3; a weak D match, TRBD2 (6 bases). Looked up from germline, CDR1 is SGHRS and CDR2 is YFSETQ. The CDR3 covers 15 residues. The ends were cut back, 2 bases at V and 3 bases at J, with 13 bases in the middle. The CDR3, as DNA: TGCGCCAGCAGCTTCGAACTAGCAACAACAGATACGCAGTATTTT. Translation gives CASSFELATTDTQYF. Using reference TRBV5-1 and TRBJ2-3 for the parts outside the CDR3, the full variable domain is KAGVTQTPRYLIKTRGQQVTLSCSPISGHRSVSWYQQTPGQGLQFLFEYFSETQRNKGNFPGRFSGRQFSNSRSEMNVSTLELGDSALYLCASSFELATTDTQYFGPGTRLTVL.

The chain employs TRBV7-9 and TRBJ1-4, with unresolved D. This CDR3 contains 14 residues. Germline V gene data show CDR1 as SEHNR and CDR2 as FQNEAQ (reference sequence). Trimming left V 4 bases short and J 4 bases short, with 10 bases between. Here the CDR3 reads CASSSRESNEKLFF. CDR3 coding DNA: TGTGCCAGCAGCTCTCGGGAGAGTAATGAAAAACTGTTTTTT.

The chain is built from TRBV21-1 and TRBJ2-7; the table's TRBD2 call for D was not verified on the DNA. TRBV21-1 is given as a pseudogene. This CDR3 is built from 11 residues. The CDR3 nucleotides are TGTGCCCCCCAGTCGAGGGCCGAGCAGTACTTC. It yields the protein CAPQSRAEQYF.